This T cell receptor (beta chain) was obtained from a study of shared clonotypes between healthy human individuals. Naive CD8 cells comprised CD45RO-negative, CCR7-positively selected cells, excluding terminally differentiated effector memory CD45RA+ cells. Notes on this clone: Its target is unknown.

CDR1 and CDR2 (germline): SEHNR, FQNEAQ (reference sequence). This CDR3 region has 15 residues. After removal of 3 bases from V and 3 bases from J, the junction contained 6 bases not matched to a gene. Notes on the study in general: Generation probability values for non-shared clonotypes were lower than those for clonotypes shared by all four donors. Large depth notwithstanding, sorted-subset sequencing proved incomplete by rarefaction. How much donors shared clonotypes was expected to be affected by sequencing depth.

Data came from immunoSEQ multiplex PCR; TCRdb stores just in-frame clones and leaves some out. The sample holds hundreds of thousands of clones, around 95% seen once. This clonotype was obtained from a woman in her thirties in good health. The J gene is TRBJ2-7, the V gene TRBV7-9, with TRBD2 matching over 9 bases. The specimen sequenced was naive CD8+ T cells sorted from blood. The DNA for the CDR3 is TGTGCCAGCAGCTTTCCGCTAGCGGGGCGCTACGAGCAGTACTTC. Translated: CASSFPLAGRYEQYF.